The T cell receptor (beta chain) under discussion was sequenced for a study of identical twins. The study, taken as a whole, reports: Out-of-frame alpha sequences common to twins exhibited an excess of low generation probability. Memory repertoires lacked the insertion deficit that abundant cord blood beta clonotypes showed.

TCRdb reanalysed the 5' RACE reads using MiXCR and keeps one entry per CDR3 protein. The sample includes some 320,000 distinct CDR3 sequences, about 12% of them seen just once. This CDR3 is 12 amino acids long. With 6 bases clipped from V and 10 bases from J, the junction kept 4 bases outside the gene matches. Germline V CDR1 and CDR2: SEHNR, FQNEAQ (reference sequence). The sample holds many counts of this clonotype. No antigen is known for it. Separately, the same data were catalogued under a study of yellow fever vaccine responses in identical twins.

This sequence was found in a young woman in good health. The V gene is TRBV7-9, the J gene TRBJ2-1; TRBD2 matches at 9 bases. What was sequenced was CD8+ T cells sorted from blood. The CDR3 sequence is CASRPLAGEQFF. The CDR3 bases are TGTGCCAGCAGGCCCCTAGCGGGAGAGCAGTTCTTC.